The sequence of this T cell receptor (beta chain) was determined in a study of technical replicates of blood from a few donors (dated by TCRdb to the late 2010s). The trim is 4 bases for V and 3 bases for J, with a gap of 13 bases between the germline ends. The CDR3 measures 14 amino acids from cysteine to phenylalanine. The sequence is cut down to CDR3 DNA, 42 bases in frame from base 1. As encoded in the germline V gene (reference sequence), CDR1 is LNHDA while CDR2 is SQIVND. Concerning this clone: Its antigen remains undetermined. Base qualities are not recorded, but no much larger clone differs from it by a single base.

Libraries were prepared through the immunoSEQ multiplex PCR assay. In TCRdb, the immuneACCESS table is reduced to in-frame sequences with V and J assigned. These tables do not hold every clone; where another copy was compared, an unresolved V gene accounts for under half, and the others remain unexplained. This sample gives roughly 65,000 clones in total; 88% of them show up just once. The leading ten clones occupy around 4.6% of the sample. Sequences were obtained from PBMCs. The sequence links TRBV19 to TRBJ2-7, with TRBD2 tentatively as D gene (5 bases match). This clonotype was sampled from a human donor in good health. Some clones in this sample may be carry-over from other donors' samples. In nucleotide form, the sequence is TGTGCCAGTAGTACCGGGGATCTGTTCTACGAGCAGTACTTC. The translation is CASSTGDLFYEQYF. Extended through the reference TRBV19 and TRBJ2-7 proteins, this CDR3 yields the full variable domain: DGGITQSPKYLFRKEGQNVTLSCEQNLNHDAMYWYRQDPGQGLRLIYYSQIVNDFQKGDIAEGYSVSREKKESFPLTVTSAQKNPTAFYLCASSTGDLFYEQYFGPGTRLTVT.